The 27 T cell receptor beta chains presented below share a single source sample, sequenced in a study of cytomegalovirus exposure and HLA in healthy donors (dated by TCRdb to the late 2010s). Libraries were built with the immunoSEQ multiplex PCR assay. For the multiplex PCR, a mixture combining 60 forward primers for TCR Vbeta segments and 13 reverse primers for TCR Jbeta segments was used. TCRdb holds this immuneACCESS table with in-frame rearrangements only. Some clones are missing; in checked studies, unresolved V genes explain under half, and the rest has no known cause. The sample table lists 130,000 to 150,000 clones, 80% of them with a count of one. The ten most abundant clones make up just over 4.5% of the sample. The specimen was PBMCs. The receptors stem from a middle-aged man in good health and CMV-seronegative.

The chain joins TRBV6-6 to TRBJ1-3; 9 nucleotides match TRBD1. CDR3 size: 16 residues. Germline assignment: CDR1 MNHNY and CDR2 SVGAGI (reference sequence). With 5 bases clipped from V and 4 bases from J, the junction kept 9 bases outside the gene matches. CDR3 residues: CASSPRGGQGGNTIYF. The DNA of the CDR3 is TGTGCCAGCAGTCCCCGGGGGGGACAGGGAGGAAACACCATATATTTT.

V usage is TRBV10-1 and J usage is TRBJ2-7; no firm D call. Germline V gene sequence: CDR1 WNHNN, CDR2 SYGVQD (reference sequence). V was cut by 4 bases and J by 6 bases, with 4 bases left in between. This CDR3 spans 10 amino acids. The CDR3 DNA reads as TGCGCCAGCAGTGTATGCGAGCAGTACTTC. Translating it yields CASSVCEQYF.

V and J are TRBV30 and TRBJ2-5, with a possible D match to TRBD1 (6 bases). The CDR3 runs 15 residues. Germline V gives CDR1 GTSNPN, CDR2 SVGIG (reference sequence). V was cut by 2 bases and J by 7 bases, with 20 bases left in between. The CDR3 spells CAWSNQGTPTGTQYF. The CDR3 nucleotides are TGTGCCTGGAGTAACCAGGGGACACCCACGGGGACCCAGTACTTC. The variable domain in full, with the rest retrieved from reference TRBV30 and TRBJ2-5, is SQTIHQWPATLVQPVGSPLSLECTVEGTSNPNLYWYRQAAGRGLQLLFYSVGIGQISSEVPQNLSASRPQDRQFILSSKKLLLSDSGFYLCAWSNQGTPTGTQYFGPGTRLLVL.

The chain carries TRBV7-8 and TRBJ2-4; 8 bases are shared with TRBD1. Germline V CDR1 and CDR2: SGHVS, FQNEAQ. V gave up 6 bases and J gave up 1 base; unmatched junction bases: 8. This CDR3 comprises 16 residues. CDR3 sequence reads: CASSFNQGAAKNIQYF. For the CDR3, the DNA is TGTGCCAGCAGTTTTAATCAGGGGGCGGCCAAAAACATTCAGTACTTC.

The chain carries TRBV5-4 and TRBJ2-3; TRBD2 agrees at 7 bases. CDR3 length: 15 residues. In germline, CDR1 is SGHNT, CDR2 YYREEE (reference sequence). The junction had 10 bases not matched to a gene; V was cut back by 7 bases and J by 2 bases. CDR3 nucleotides: TGTGCCAGCGGGGAGCGGGGTCCCGTCACAGATACGCAGTATTTT. This sequence encodes CASGERGPVTDTQYF.

This chain connects TRBV7-3 to TRBJ2-7, with D possibly being TRBD2 (5 bases). V was clipped by 3 bases and J by 3 bases, with 12 bases between them. This CDR3 contains 14 residues. Germline loops: CDR1 SGHTA, CDR2 FQGTGA. CDR3 sequence: CASSFSPGNYEQYF. CDR3 nucleotide sequence: TGTGCCAGCAGCTTTTCTCCGGGAAACTACGAGCAGTACTTC. Combining the CDR3 with reference TRBV7-3 and TRBJ2-7 gives the whole variable domain GAGVSQTPSNKVTEKGKYVELRCDPISGHTALYWYRQSLGQGPEFLIYFQGTGAADDSGLPNDRFFAVRPEGSVSTLKIQRTERGDSAVYLCASSFSPGNYEQYFGPGTRLTVT.

This chain joins TRBV6-1 and TRBJ2-7; TRBD1 matches at 7 bases. The CDR3 totals 15 residues. Looked up from germline, CDR1 is MNHNS and CDR2 is SASEGT. The trim removed 4 bases at V and 2 bases at J, leaving 8 bases unmatched. The CDR3 region is CASSGRQGGPYEQYF. The CDR3 DNA is TGTGCCAGCAGTGGAAGACAGGGTGGGCCCTACGAGCAGTACTTC.

The genes are TRBV28 and TRBJ1-1; TRBD1 agrees at 7 bases. Trimming took 7 bases from V and 2 from J; bases not matched to a gene: 4. The CDR3 loop spans 13 amino acids. Per germline, CDR1 MDHEN and CDR2 SYDVKM. The CDR3 loop reads CASIEGGNTEAFF. CDR3 DNA sequence: TGTGCCAGCATCGAAGGGGGCAACACTGAAGCTTTCTTT.

As regards this clone: The same CDR3 also results from other DNA sequences found in this sample. CDR3 bases: TGTGCCAGCAAGGGACAGGCAGGTTCACCCCTCCACTTT. Translating gives CASKGQAGSPLHF. The J gene is TRBJ1-6, the V gene TRBV2; 8 nucleotides line up with TRBD1. Germline V gene lookup returns CDR1 SNHLY and CDR2 FYNNEI. This CDR3 is built from 13 residues. The trim removed 7 bases at V and 9 bases at J, leaving 5 bases unmatched.

This clone was recorded once. The V gene is TRBV7-2, the J gene TRBJ2-3, with TRBD2 matching over 14 bases. V lost 5 bases, J lost 4 bases, and 8 bases stayed unmatched. Germline CDR1 reads SGHTA; CDR2 reads FQGNSA. This CDR3 has 17 residues. In DNA, the CDR3 is TGTGCCAGCAGCACCCGGACTAGCGGGGGGAGGGCAGATACGCAGTATTTT. Translation: CASSTRTSGGRADTQYF.

The chain joins TRBV5-5 to TRBJ1-2, with 9 bases matching TRBD1. V lost 1 base and J lost 2; bases outside the gene matches: 6. Germline lookup yields CDR1 SGHKS and CDR2 YYEKEE (reference sequence). The CDR3 covers 16 residues. CDR3 amino acids: CASSLTPGQGNYGYTF. The CDR3 DNA reads as TGTGCCAGCAGCTTGACCCCGGGACAGGGCAACTATGGCTACACCTTC.

DNA for the CDR3: TGTGCCAGCAGCTTAGTTGGGAGGAACTATGGCTACACCTTC. It codes for CASSLVGRNYGYTF. The chain combines TRBV7-2 with TRBJ1-2; D not certain. The CDR3 spans 14 residues. Trimming left V 1 base short and J 2 bases short, with 8 bases between. Germline V gives CDR1 SGHTA, CDR2 FQGNSA.

The chain has TRBV4-1 and TRBJ1-2, with 9 bases lining up with TRBD1. Germline V gene sequence: CDR1 MGHRA, CDR2 YSYEKL. The CDR3 covers 15 residues. V gave up 3 bases and J gave up 7 bases; unmatched junction bases: 9. CDR3 DNA sequence: TGCGCCAGCAGCCACCCAGACAGGGGGTTCGTTGGCTACACCTTC. This encodes CASSHPDRGFVGYTF.

The chain recombines TRBV14 with TRBJ1-2; D possibly corresponds to TRBD1 (5 bases). The CDR3 loop spans 15 amino acids. Germline lookup yields CDR1 SGHDN and CDR2 FVKESK. With 4 bases removed from V and 4 bases from J, the gap between germline ends came to 16 bases. CDR3 sequence (DNA): TGTGCCAGCAGCCCAATCAGAGGAGGGGCCTATGGCTACACCTTC. As protein: CASSPIRGGAYGYTF.

J is TRBJ2-7 and V is TRBV11-2; D is uncertain. Germline loops: CDR1 SGHAT, CDR2 FQNNGV. Between the trimmed V and J ends, which lost 1 base and 2 bases, there was a span of 12 bases. CDR3 length: 15 amino acids. CDR3 region: CASSLGAGSPYEQYF. Here the CDR3 DNA reads TGTGCCAGCAGCTTAGGGGCTGGTTCCCCCTACGAGCAGTACTTC.

This chain links TRBV19 with TRBJ2-7; a possible D gene is TRBD1 (5 bases). V lost 3 bases and J lost 3, with 12 bases in between. Looked up from germline, CDR1 is LNHDA and CDR2 is SQIVND (reference sequence). This CDR3 spans 14 amino acids. The CDR3 protein is CASSIRAGRYEQYF. CDR3 nucleotide sequence: TGTGCCAGTAGTATTCGCGCAGGGCGCTACGAGCAGTACTTC.

The chain has TRBV5-1 and TRBJ1-6, with D unresolved. V was pared by 0 bases and J by 5 bases, with 6 bases between. This CDR3 is built from 14 residues. Germline assignment: CDR1 SGHRS and CDR2 YFSETQ. CDR3 region: CASSLEHNNSPLHF. CDR3 in DNA: TGCGCCAGCAGCTTGGAACATAATAATTCACCCCTCCACTTT.

This clone was counted a few times. J is TRBJ1-2 and V is TRBV5-6; 8 bases line up with TRBD1. Germline V gene sequence: CDR1 SGHDT, CDR2 YYEEEE. V shed 5 bases, J shed 0 bases, and the junction held 9 bases outside the gene matches. The CDR3 consists of 16 residues. The CDR3 protein is CASRQTGTGTNYGYTF. DNA for the CDR3: TGTGCCAGCAGGCAAACCGGGACAGGAACTAACTATGGCTACACCTTC.

The chain is built from TRBV28 and TRBJ1-2, with a possible D match to TRBD1 (5 bases). Germline V gene lookup returns CDR1 MDHEN and CDR2 SYDVKM. V was pared by 6 bases and J by 4 bases, with 12 bases between. CDR3 size: 13 residues. The CDR3 DNA is TGTGCCAGCAGATTTCACAGGAGCTATGGCTACACCTTC. The encoded protein is CASRFHRSYGYTF.

This chain joins TRBV5-1 and TRBJ1-2; TRBD1 might be the D (6 bases). V was clipped by 4 bases and J by 0 bases, with 16 bases between them. Per germline, CDR1 SGHRS and CDR2 YFSETQ. The CDR3 extends over 16 amino acids. The CDR3 spells CASSEGHTLANYGYTF. CDR3 nucleotide sequence: TGCGCCAGCAGCGAGGGACATACGTTAGCTAACTATGGCTACACCTTC.

This clone was found once. The chain carries TRBV10-2 and TRBJ1-5, with D possibly matching TRBD1 (6 bases). CDR1 is WSHSY and CDR2 is SAAADI in the germline V gene. This CDR3 has 14 amino acids. Between the trimmed V and J ends, which lost 7 bases and 3 bases, there was a span of 13 bases. The CDR3 loop reads CASTVGGFNQPQHF. The CDR3 DNA sequence: TGCGCCAGCACCGTAGGGGGTTTCAATCAGCCCCAGCATTTT.

V is TRBV5-1 and J is TRBJ2-2, with 7 bases aligning to TRBD1. The CDR3 is made up of 16 amino acids. Germline V lookup: CDR1 SGHRS, CDR2 YFSETQ. V dropped 4 bases and J dropped 4; count of bases not matched to a gene: 10. CDR3 DNA sequence: TGCGCCAGCAGCATAGAAGGACAGGCACTCACCGGGGAGCTGTTTTTT. Translating it yields CASSIEGQALTGELFF.

The rearrangement joins TRBV5-6 to TRBJ1-5, with a tentative D call TRBD1 (6 bases). Trimming removed 4 bases at V and 5 bases at J, with 10 bases between. The CDR3 is 13 residues long. CDR1 and CDR2 (germline): SGHDT, YYEEEE. CDR3 in DNA: TGTGCCAGCAGCAACGCAGGGGATCAGCCCCAGCATTTT. It encodes CASSNAGDQPQHF.

The J gene is TRBJ2-5, the V gene TRBV9; D is perhaps TRBD2 (7 bases). Per germline, CDR1 SGDLS and CDR2 YYNGEE. With 3 bases removed from V and 2 bases from J, the gap between germline ends came to 20 bases. The CDR3 is 17 amino acids. The CDR3 coding sequence is TGTGCCAGCAGCGCCCGACCCCAGGGGCGGGGGCAAGAGACCCAGTACTTC. This gives the protein CASSARPQGRGQETQYF.

The V and J genes are TRBV19 and TRBJ1-1; D not resolved. Germline assignment: CDR1 LNHDA and CDR2 SQIVND (reference sequence). Trimming cost V 2 bases and J 5 bases, with 6 bases left between them. CDR3 size: 12 residues. The CDR3 region has the DNA TGTGCCAGTAGTATAAGCCCGACTGAAGCTTTCTTT. It codes for CASSISPTEAFF. Full variable domain (remainder filled in from reference TRBV19 and TRBJ1-1): DGGITQSPKYLFRKEGQNVTLSCEQNLNHDAMYWYRQDPGQGLRLIYYSQIVNDFQKGDIAEGYSVSREKKESFPLTVTSAQKNPTAFYLCASSISPTEAFFGQGTRLTVV.

The J gene is TRBJ1-3, the V gene TRBV5-1, with D perhaps TRBD1 (6 bases). Per germline, CDR1 SGHRS and CDR2 YFSETQ. CDR3 length: 14 residues. The germline V and J ends were trimmed by 4 bases and 2 bases, with 10 bases remaining between them. The CDR3 nucleotides are TGCGCCAGCAGCCCGGACAGTACTGGAAACACCATATATTTT. It is translated as CASSPDSTGNTIYF. The entire variable domain, with the rest obtained from reference TRBV5-1 and TRBJ1-3, is as follows: KAGVTQTPRYLIKTRGQQVTLSCSPISGHRSVSWYQQTPGQGLQFLFEYFSETQRNKGNFPGRFSGRQFSNSRSEMNVSTLELGDSALYLCASSPDSTGNTIYFGEGSWLTVV.

This clone has a single count. The sample carries other DNA sequences with the same CDR3. This chain links TRBV7-2 with TRBJ1-1; D not resolved. V was shortened by 1 base and J by 2 bases, with 5 bases between the two germline ends. The CDR3 totals 13 residues. CDR1 is SGHTA, CDR2 FQGNSA, per germline. The CDR3: CASSLERNTEAFF. The CDR3 DNA follows: TGTGCCAGCAGCTTAGAGAGAAACACTGAAGCTTTCTTT. Using reference TRBV7-2 and TRBJ1-1 for the parts outside the CDR3, the full variable domain is GAGVSQSPSNKVTEKGKDVELRCDPISGHTALYWYRQSLGQGLEFLIYFQGNSAPDKSGLPSDRFSAERTGGSVSTLTIQRTQQEDSAVYLCASSLERNTEAFFGQGTRLTVV.